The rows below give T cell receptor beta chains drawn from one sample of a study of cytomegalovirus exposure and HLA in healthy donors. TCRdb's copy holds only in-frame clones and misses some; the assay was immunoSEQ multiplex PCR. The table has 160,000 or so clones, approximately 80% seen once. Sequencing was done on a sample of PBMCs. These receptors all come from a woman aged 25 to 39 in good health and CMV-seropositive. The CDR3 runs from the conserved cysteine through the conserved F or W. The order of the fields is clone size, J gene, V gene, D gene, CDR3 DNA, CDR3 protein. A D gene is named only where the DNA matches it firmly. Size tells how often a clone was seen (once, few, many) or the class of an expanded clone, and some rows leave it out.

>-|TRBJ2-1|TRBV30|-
TGTGCCTGGAGTAAGGGGGGGATCTCACCCCAGCAGTTCTTC
CAWSKGGISPQQFF
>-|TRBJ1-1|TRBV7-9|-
TGTGCCAGCAGCTTACGACAAATTGAAGCTTTCTTT
CASSLRQIEAFF
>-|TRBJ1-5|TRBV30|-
TGTGCCTGGAGTGTGTCCGGGGGATATAGCAATCAGCCCCAGCATTTT
CAWSVSGGYSNQPQHF
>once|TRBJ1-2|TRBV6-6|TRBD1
TGTGCCAGCAGTCTCCAGGGGGCGGTTGGCTACACCTTC
CASSLQGAVGYTF
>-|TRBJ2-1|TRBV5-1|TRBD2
TGCGCCAGCAGCTTGCTAGCGGGGGGGTTTACGGAGCAGTTCTTC
CASSLLAGGFTEQFF
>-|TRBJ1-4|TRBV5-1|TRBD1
TGCGCCAGCGGATCCGGGACAGGGGGTGAAAAACTGTTTTTT
CASGSGTGGEKLFF
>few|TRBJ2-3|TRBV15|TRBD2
TGTGCCACCAGCAAAAGCGGGGGGGCCCCAGATACGCAGTATTTT
CATSKSGGAPDTQYF
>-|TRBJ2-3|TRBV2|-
TGTGCCAGCAGTCCACTCGACAGAGATACGCAGTATTTT
CASSPLDRDTQYF
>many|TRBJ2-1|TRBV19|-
TGTGCCACCCAGAACCAAGGGGTCTCCTACAATGAGCAGTTCTTC
CATQNQGVSYNEQFF
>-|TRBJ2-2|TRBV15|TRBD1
TGTGCCACCAGCAGGGACAGGGCTACCGGGGAGCTGTTTTTT
CATSRDRATGELFF
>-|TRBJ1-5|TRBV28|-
TGTGCCAGCAGTTTCCAAACAGGGAAGTCGGCAAATCAGCCCCAGCATTTT
CASSFQTGKSANQPQHF
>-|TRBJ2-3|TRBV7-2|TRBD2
TGTGCCAGCAGCCCCCATCGGACTAGCGGGTCCACAGATACGCAGTATTTT
CASSPHRTSGSTDTQYF
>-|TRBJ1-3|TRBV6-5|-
TGTGCCAGCAAGCGGACAGCCCTCTCTGGAAACACCATATATTTT
CASKRTALSGNTIYF
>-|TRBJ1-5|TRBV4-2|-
TGTGCCAGCAGCCAAGGCTGGGGGGGGGCGCCCTATAGCAATCAGCCCCAGCATTTT
CASSQGWGGAPYSNQPQHF
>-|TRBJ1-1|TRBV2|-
TGTGCCAGCAGTGGAGACAGGAATATGAACACTGAAGCTTTCTTT
CASSGDRNMNTEAFF
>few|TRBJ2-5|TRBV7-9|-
TGTGCCAGCAGCTTAGCCCTGGGGCTAGATGGGGAGACCCAGTACTTC
CASSLALGLDGETQYF
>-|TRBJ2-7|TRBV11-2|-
TGTGCCAGCAGCTTAGAAATTGGGAGCTCCTACGAGCAGTACTTC
CASSLEIGSSYEQYF